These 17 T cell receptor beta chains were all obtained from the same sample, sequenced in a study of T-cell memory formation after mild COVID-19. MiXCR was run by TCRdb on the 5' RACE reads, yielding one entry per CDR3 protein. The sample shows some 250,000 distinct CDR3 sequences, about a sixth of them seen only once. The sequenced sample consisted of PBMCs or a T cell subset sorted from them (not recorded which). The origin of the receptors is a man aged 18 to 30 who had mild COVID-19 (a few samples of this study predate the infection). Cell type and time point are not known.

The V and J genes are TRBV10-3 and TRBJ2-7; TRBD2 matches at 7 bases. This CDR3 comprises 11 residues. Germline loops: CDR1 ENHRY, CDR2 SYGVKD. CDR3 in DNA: TGTGCTTCGGGGGAGGGCTCCGAGCAGTACGTC. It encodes CASGEGSEQYV.

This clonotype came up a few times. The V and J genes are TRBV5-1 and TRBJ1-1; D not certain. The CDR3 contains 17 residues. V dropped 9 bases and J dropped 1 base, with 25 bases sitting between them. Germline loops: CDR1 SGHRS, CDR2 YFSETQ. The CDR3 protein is CATSMVGGLDRNTEAFF. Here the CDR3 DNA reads TGCGCCACTTCTATGGTCGGAGGACTTGATCGGAACACTGAAGCTTTCTTT. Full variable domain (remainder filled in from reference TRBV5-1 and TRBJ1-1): KAGVTQTPRYLIKTRGQQVTLSCSPISGHRSVSWYQQTPGQGLQFLFEYFSETQRNKGNFPGRFSGRQFSNSRSEMNVSTLELGDSALYLCATSMVGGLDRNTEAFFGQGTRLTVV.

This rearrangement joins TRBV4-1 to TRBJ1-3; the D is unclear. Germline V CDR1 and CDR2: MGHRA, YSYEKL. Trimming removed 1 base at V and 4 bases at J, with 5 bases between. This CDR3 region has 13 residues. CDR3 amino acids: CASSQAEGNTIYF. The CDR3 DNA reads TGCGCCAGCAGCCAAGCCGAAGGAAACACCATATATTTT.

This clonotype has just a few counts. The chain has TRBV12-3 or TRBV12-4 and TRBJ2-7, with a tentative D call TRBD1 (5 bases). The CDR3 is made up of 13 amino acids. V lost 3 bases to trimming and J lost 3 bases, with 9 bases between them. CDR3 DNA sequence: TGTGCCAGCAGTTTCGAAGGACACTACGAGCAGTACTTC. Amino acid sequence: CASSFEGHYEQYF.

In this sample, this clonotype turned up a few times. Written as DNA, the CDR3 is TGTGCCAGCAGTTTTGGGTGGGGGCAGTACTTC. This codes for CASSFGWGQYF. V usage is TRBV12-3 or TRBV12-4 and J usage is TRBJ2-7, with D unclear. The CDR3 has 11 residues. V dropped 3 bases and J dropped 9 bases, with 9 bases sitting between them.

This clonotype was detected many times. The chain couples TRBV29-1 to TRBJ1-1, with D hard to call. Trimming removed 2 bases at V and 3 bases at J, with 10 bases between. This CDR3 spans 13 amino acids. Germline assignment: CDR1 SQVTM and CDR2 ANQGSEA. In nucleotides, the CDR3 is TGCAGCGTTGAACTAATACTTCACACTGAAGCTTTCTTT. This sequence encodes CSVELILHTEAFF.

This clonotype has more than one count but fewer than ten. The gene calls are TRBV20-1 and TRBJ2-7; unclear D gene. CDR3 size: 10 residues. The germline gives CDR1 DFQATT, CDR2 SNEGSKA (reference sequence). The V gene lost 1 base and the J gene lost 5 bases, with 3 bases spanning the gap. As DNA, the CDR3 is TGCAGTGCTAGAGCTAACGAGCAGTACTTC. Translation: CSARANEQYF.

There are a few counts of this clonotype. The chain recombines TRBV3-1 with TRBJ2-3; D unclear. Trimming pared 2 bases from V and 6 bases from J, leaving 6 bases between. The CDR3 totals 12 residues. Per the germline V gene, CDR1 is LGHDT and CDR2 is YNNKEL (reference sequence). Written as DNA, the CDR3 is TGTGCCAGCAGCCAAATTGTGGATACGCAGTATTTT. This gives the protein CASSQIVDTQYF.

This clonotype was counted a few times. Here the CDR3 DNA reads TGTGCCAGCAGTTTACAAGTAGGGTTTGGTTACGAGCAGTACTTC. Protein: CASSLQVGFGYEQYF. The chain joins TRBV27 to TRBJ2-7; the D is unclear. The CDR3 consists of 15 residues. The V gene's germline CDR1 is MNHEY and CDR2 SMNVEV (reference sequence). Deletions cut 2 bases from V and 4 bases from J, with 15 bases between.

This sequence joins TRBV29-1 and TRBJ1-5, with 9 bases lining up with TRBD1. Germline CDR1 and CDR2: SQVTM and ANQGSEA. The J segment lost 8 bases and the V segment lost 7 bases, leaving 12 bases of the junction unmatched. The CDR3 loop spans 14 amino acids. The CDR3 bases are TGCAGCGCCACGACAGGGGGTATGGGTAAGCCCCAGCATTTT. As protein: CSATTGGMGKPQHF.

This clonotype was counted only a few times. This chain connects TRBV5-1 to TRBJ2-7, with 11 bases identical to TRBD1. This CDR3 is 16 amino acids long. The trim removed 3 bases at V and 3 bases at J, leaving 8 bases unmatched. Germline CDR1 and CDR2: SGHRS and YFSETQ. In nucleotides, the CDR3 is TGCGCCAGCAGCTCCGGACAGGGGGCTTCCTTCTACGAGCAGTACTTC. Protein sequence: CASSSGQGASFYEQYF.

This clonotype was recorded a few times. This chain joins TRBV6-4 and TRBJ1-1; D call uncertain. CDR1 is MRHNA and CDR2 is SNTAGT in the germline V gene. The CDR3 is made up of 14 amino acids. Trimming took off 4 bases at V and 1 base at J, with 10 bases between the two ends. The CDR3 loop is CASSGSPGNTEAFF. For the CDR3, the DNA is TGTGCCAGCAGTGGATCGCCGGGGAACACTGAAGCTTTCTTT.

The chain's CDR3 is CASSHLAGGNEQFF. Written as DNA, the CDR3 is TGCGCCAGCAGCCACTTAGCGGGGGGGAATGAGCAGTTCTTC. The chain uses TRBV4-3 and TRBJ2-1; 11 nucleotides line up with TRBD2. The CDR3 sequence is 14 residues long. After removal of 3 bases from V and 7 bases from J, the junction contained 2 bases not matched to a gene. Germline V CDR1 and CDR2: LGHNA, YSLEER.

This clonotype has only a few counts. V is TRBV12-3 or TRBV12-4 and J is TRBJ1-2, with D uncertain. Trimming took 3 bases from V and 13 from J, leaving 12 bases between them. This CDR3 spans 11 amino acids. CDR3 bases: TGTGCCAGCAGTTTTACGGCGCAGGCCACCTTC. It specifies CASSFTAQATF.

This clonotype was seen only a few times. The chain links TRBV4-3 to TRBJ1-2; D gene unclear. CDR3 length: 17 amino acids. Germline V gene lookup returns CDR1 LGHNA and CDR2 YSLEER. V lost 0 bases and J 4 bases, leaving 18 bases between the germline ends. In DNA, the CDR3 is TGCGCCAGCAGCCAAGATTGGGGAGGGTATCGTGGCTATGGCTACACCTTC. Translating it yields CASSQDWGGYRGYGYTF.

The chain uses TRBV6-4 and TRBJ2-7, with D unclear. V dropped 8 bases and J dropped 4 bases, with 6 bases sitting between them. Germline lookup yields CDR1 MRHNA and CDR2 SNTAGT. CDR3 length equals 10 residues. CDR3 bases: TGTGCCAGCGCGAAGTACGAGCAGTACGTC. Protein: CASAKYEQYV.

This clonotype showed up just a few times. The CDR3 loop is CSARGIDQPQHF. CDR3 in DNA: TGCAGTGCTAGGGGGATTGATCAGCCCCAGCATTTT. This sequence joins TRBV20-1 and TRBJ1-5; no clear D. CDR3 size: 12 residues. The V and J ends lost 3 bases and 5 bases respectively, with 8 bases between them. Per germline, CDR1 DFQATT and CDR2 SNEGSKA (reference sequence).